The rows below give T cell receptor beta chains drawn from one sample of a study of beta chain features in type 1 diabetes. Assay used: immunoSEQ multiplex PCR; TCRdb lists only in-frame clones, some missing. The repertoire includes under 800,000 clones, roughly a sixth of them detected once, and around 0.095% sits in the top ten. Sequenced input: naive CD4+ T cells from blood. These receptors were collected from a man between 18 and 35 years old in good health. Both conserved end residues are part of each CDR3. D genes are given only for firm matches. Where a row states a size, it is once, few, many or the class of an expanded clone; other rows omit it.

>TRBD1|TRBV30|few|TRBJ2-3|14
CAWRTGSGTDTQYF
TGTGCCTGGAGGACAGGGTCGGGCACAGATACGCAGTATTTT
>.|TRBV6-5|few|TRBJ2-1|15
CASSYSLAGIHEQFF
TGTGCCAGCAGTTACTCGCTAGCTGGAATACATGAGCAGTTCTTC
>.|TRBV18|few|TRBJ2-3|13
CASSPTVPGTQYF
TGTGCCAGCTCACCGACGGTCCCGGGTACGCAGTATTTT
>.|TRBV10-3|.|TRBJ1-2|13
CAISESTRDGYTF
TGTGCCATCAGTGAGTCGACAAGAGATGGCTACACCTTC
>TRBD1|TRBV11-2|.|TRBJ1-2|13
CASTQDRDYGYTF
TGTGCCAGCACCCAGGACAGGGACTATGGCTACACCTTC
>TRBD2|TRBV15|.|TRBJ2-4|15
CATSRDPGGGNIQYF
TGTGCCACCAGCAGAGATCCCGGCGGGGGAAACATTCAGTACTTC
>TRBD2|TRBV11-1|few|TRBJ2-1|12
CASSLESGRQFF
TGTGCCAGCAGCTTAGAGAGCGGGAGGCAGTTCTTC
>TRBD1|TRBV2|few|TRBJ2-1|15
CASSDSGQGVNEQFF
TGTGCCAGCAGTGATTCTGGACAGGGGGTCAATGAGCAGTTCTTC
>TRBD1|TRBV4-1|few|TRBJ2-5|14
CASSPGTVQETQYF
TGCGCCAGCAGCCCCGGGACAGTCCAAGAGACCCAGTACTTC
>TRBD1|TRBV5-1|.|TRBJ2-2|15
CASSWTGSGTGELFF
TGCGCCAGCAGCTGGACAGGGTCAGGCACCGGGGAGCTGTTTTTT
>.|TRBV4-2|.|TRBJ2-7|12
CASSQQDGEQYF
TGTGCCAGCAGCCAACAGGACGGAGAGCAGTACTTC
>TRBD1|TRBV19|few|TRBJ2-7|14
CASQRAGGKYEQYF
TGTGCCAGCCAGAGGGCAGGGGGCAAGTACGAGCAGTACTTC
>.|TRBV6-5|.|TRBJ2-5|13
CASSYGWIETQYF
TGTGCCAGCAGTTACGGGTGGATAGAGACCCAGTACTTC
>.|TRBV6-6|.|TRBJ1-2|16
CASSYSSGTTNYGYTF
TGTGCCAGCAGTTATTCGTCTGGGACAACAAACTATGGCTACACCTTC
>TRBD2|TRBV28|few|TRBJ2-3|18
CASSFRGTSKGGTDTQYF
TGTGCCAGCAGTTTCCGCGGGACTAGTAAGGGAGGGACAGATACGCAGTATTTT
>TRBD1|TRBV7-9|few|TRBJ2-5|16
CASSPSGQGRGETQYF
TGTGCCAGCAGCCCATCCGGACAGGGAAGGGGAGAGACCCAGTACTTC
>.|TRBV7-2|few|TRBJ1-2|12
CASSLLNYGYTF
TGTGCCAGCAGCCTGCTTAACTATGGCTACACCTTC
>.|TRBV19|few|TRBJ2-3|15
CATRSLGGGKDTQYF
TGTGCCACCCGCTCCCTGGGGGGAGGAAAGGATACGCAGTATTTT
>TRBD2|TRBV5-1|few|TRBJ2-3|15
CASSLSLAGGDTQYF
TGCGCCAGCAGCTTGAGCCTAGCGGGGGGAGATACGCAGTATTTT
>.|TRBV9|.|TRBJ2-3|17
CASSPRSRDVSTDTQYF
TGTGCCAGCAGCCCCCGATCTAGGGATGTTAGCACAGATACGCAGTATTTT
>TRBD1|TRBV9|few|TRBJ2-3|15
CASSVGGRGTDTQYF
TGTGCCAGCAGCGTAGGTGGCAGGGGGACAGATACGCAGTATTTT
>TRBD2|TRBV28|few|TRBJ2-1|16
CASRRDPRLAGNEQFF
TGTGCCAGCAGGCGGGACCCCCGACTAGCAGGCAATGAGCAGTTCTTC
>.|TRBV25-1|.|TRBJ2-5|15
CASSEPVPPGETQYF
TGTGCCAGCAGTGAACCCGTACCTCCGGGAGAGACCCAGTACTTC
>TRBD2|TRBV28|few|TRBJ2-7|16
CASSSGGSGTFYEQYF
TGTGCCAGCAGTTCCGGAGGTAGCGGGACGTTTTACGAGCAGTACTTC
>TRBD1|TRBV6-5|.|TRBJ2-7|16
CASSYRRPGQGYEQYF
TGTGCCAGCAGTTACCGTAGACCGGGACAGGGCTACGAGCAGTACTTC
>.|TRBV4-3|.|TRBJ2-3|12
CASSLGTDTQYF
TGCGCCAGCAGCCTTGGTACAGATACGCAGTATTTT
>TRBD1|TRBV9|few|TRBJ2-3|16
CASSIRQGKGTDTQYF
TGTGCCAGCAGCATACGACAGGGAAAGGGGACAGATACGCAGTATTTT
>.|TRBV5-4|.|TRBJ1-3|16
CASSLTLGRVGNTIYF
TGTGCCAGCAGCTTAACCCTTGGGCGGGTGGGAAACACCATATATTTT
>.|TRBV5-1|.|TRBJ1-1|15
CASSFQDRKNTEAFF
TGCGCCAGCAGCTTTCAAGACAGGAAGAACACTGAAGCTTTCTTT
>TRBD2|TRBV18|few|TRBJ2-3|16
CASSPRTSGGTDTQYF
TGTGCCAGCTCACCCCGGACTAGCGGTGGCACAGATACGCAGTATTTT
>.|TRBV9|few|TRBJ2-5|14
CASSVGGLQETQYF
TGTGCCAGCAGCGTAGGAGGACTCCAAGAGACCCAGTACTTC
>.|TRBV9|.|TRBJ2-3|15
CASSADSGSTDTQYF
TGTGCCAGCAGCGCGGACTCCGGCAGCACAGATACGCAGTATTTT
>.|TRBV6-5|.|TRBJ2-7|13
CASSRHSSYEQYF
TGTGCCAGCAGTCGCCACAGCTCCTACGAGCAGTACTTC
>.|TRBV12-5|few|TRBJ2-2|15
CASAIGAGNTGELFF
TGTGCTAGCGCTATTGGGGCAGGGAACACCGGGGAGCTGTTTTTT
>.|TRBV19|.|TRBJ1-5|15
CASSLGRAGNQPQHF
TGTGCCAGTAGTTTAGGCAGGGCGGGCAATCAGCCCCAGCATTTT
>.|TRBV4-2|.|TRBJ1-2|14
CASSQDSGTVGYTF
TGTGCCAGCAGCCAAGATTCTGGTACCGTGGGCTACACCTTC
>.|TRBV30|.|TRBJ2-7|15
CAWRALGGGAYEQYF
TGTGCCTGGAGGGCTTTGGGAGGGGGGGCCTACGAGCAGTACTTC
>.|TRBV7-2|.|TRBJ1-1|14
CASSLVPANTEAFF
TGTGCCAGCAGCTTAGTCCCGGCAAACACTGAAGCTTTCTTT
>.|TRBV2|few|TRBJ2-7|12
CASRSYLGEQYF
TGTGCCAGTAGGTCCTACTTGGGCGAGCAGTACTTC
>.|TRBV29-1|.|TRBJ1-2|9
CSGGLGYTF
TGCAGCGGCGGGCTGGGCTACACCTTC
>.|TRBV5-4|.|TRBJ1-1|13
CASSQGPNTEAFF
TGTGCCAGCAGCCAGGGACCGAACACTGAAGCTTTCTTT
>.|TRBV5-1|.|TRBJ1-5|15
CASSLTGISNQPQHF
TGCGCCAGCAGCTTAACAGGGATAAGCAATCAGCCCCAGCATTTT
>.|TRBV28|once|TRBJ2-3|14
CASSLLAPTDTQYF
TGTGCCAGCAGTTTGCTGGCACCCACAGATACGCAGTATTTT
>TRBD2|TRBV4-3|.|TRBJ2-5|17
CASSHSRSGIRQETQYF
TGCGCCAGCAGCCACTCTCGTAGCGGGATCCGCCAAGAGACCCAGTACTTC
>.|TRBV12-5|few|TRBJ1-5|13
CASGRGFNQPQHF
TGTGCTAGTGGCAGGGGTTTCAATCAGCCCCAGCATTTT
>.|TRBV19|few|TRBJ2-2|14
CASSIERVPGELFF
TGTGCCAGTAGTATAGAGCGGGTTCCCGGGGAGCTGTTTTTT
>.|TRBV7-2|.|TRBJ1-1|14
CASTISSMITEAFF
TGTGCCAGCACGATATCCAGTATGATCACTGAAGCTTTCTTT
>TRBD2|TRBV9|few|TRBJ2-5|15
CASSVAGGVEETQYF
TGTGCCAGCAGCGTAGCCGGGGGGGTAGAAGAGACCCAGTACTTC
>TRBD2|TRBV2|.|TRBJ2-1|16
CASTWTSGRPGDEQFF
TGTGCCAGCACCTGGACTAGCGGGAGGCCGGGCGATGAGCAGTTCTTC
>.|TRBV4-1|.|TRBJ1-2|13
CASSLNQGNGYTF
TGCGCCAGCAGCCTGAATCAGGGGAATGGCTACACCTTC
>TRBD1|TRBV6-5|.|TRBJ2-5|15
CASSPGQGEAGTQYF
TGTGCCAGCAGCCCCGGACAGGGGGAAGCGGGGACCCAGTACTTC
>.|TRBV28|.|TRBJ2-7|14
CATTNRFGSYEQYF
TGTGCCACCACTAATAGGTTTGGGTCCTACGAGCAGTACTTC
>.|TRBV30|.|TRBJ1-3|16
CAWSALRGGSGNTIYF
TGTGCCTGGAGTGCCCTAAGAGGGGGGTCTGGAAACACCATATATTTT
>.|TRBV30|.|TRBJ2-4|16
CAWRGAGLGAKNIQYF
TGTGCCTGGAGGGGGGCAGGGTTGGGAGCCAAAAACATTCAGTACTTC
>TRBD2|TRBV7-2|few|TRBJ2-7|14
CASSPTSGFYEQYF
TGTGCCAGCAGCCCGACTAGCGGGTTCTACGAGCAGTACTTC
>.|TRBV7-9|.|TRBJ1-2|15
CASTKLVGENYGYTF
TGTGCCAGCACCAAACTGGTCGGAGAAAACTATGGCTACACCTTC
>TRBD2|TRBV9|few|TRBJ2-1|16
CASSGAGTSGRNEQFF
TGTGCCAGCAGCGGGGCCGGGACTAGCGGGAGGAATGAGCAGTTCTTC
>.|TRBV1|.|TRBJ2-5|16
CTSSQPPGQRIETQYF
TGCACCAGCAGCCAACCCCCGGGACAGCGGATAGAGACCCAGTACTTC